Below, 32 T cell receptor beta chains from the same sample are listed, as sequenced in a study of T cells in Graves' hyperthyroidism and ophthalmopathy. Template material for amplifying TCR beta CDR3 regions consisted of RNA transcripts. The HTBI primer set served for first-round RT-PCR of the TCR CDR3. Each CDR3 protein gets one entry after TCRdb re-called the multiplex PCR reads with MiXCR. The sample yields a few hundred thousand distinct CDR3 sequences, 20% to 25% seen once. The sequenced sample consisted of blood. The receptor source for this set is a woman in her 50s with Graves' hyperthyroidism.

The chain links TRBV19 to TRBJ1-3, with a weak D call TRBD1 (5 bases). CDR1 and CDR2 from the germline V gene are LNHDA and SQIVND (reference sequence). This CDR3 has 13 residues. With 9 bases removed from V and 4 bases from J, the gap between germline ends came to 13 bases. The CDR3 region is CASHPGTGNTIYF. The CDR3 DNA reads as TGTGCCAGCCATCCGGGGACGGGAAACACCATATATTTT.

This clonotype was recorded at least ten times. V and J are TRBV20-1 and TRBJ1-2, with D tentatively TRBD1 (6 bases). The CDR3 is made up of 14 amino acids. V dropped 2 bases and J dropped 4 bases, with 14 bases sitting between them. Germline lookup yields CDR1 DFQATT and CDR2 SNEGSKA (reference sequence). The CDR3 loop is CSARPTGILYGYTF. The CDR3 DNA follows: TGCAGTGCTAGACCAACAGGGATACTCTATGGCTACACCTTC.

Concerning this clonotype itself: A much bigger clone sits one base away, suggesting this may be a read error. The chain uses TRBV20-1 and TRBJ2-7; possible D gene TRBD1, 6 bases. Germline values: CDR1 DFQATT, CDR2 SNEGSKA (reference sequence). CDR3 length equals 15 residues. DNA of the CDR3: TGCAGTGCTGGAGATAGTCATTGGACAGATTACGAGCAGTACTTC. As protein: CSAGDSHWTDYEQYF.

This clonotype was counted ten times or more. The genes are TRBV28 and TRBJ2-4; D possibly matches TRBD1 or TRBD2 (6 bases each). Trimming removed 7 bases from V and 1 base from J, with 17 bases in between. CDR3 size: 16 residues. The germline V gene encodes CDR1 MDHEN and CDR2 SYDVKM. The CDR3 is CASTPRGQEAKNIQYF. The CDR3 DNA is TGTGCCAGCACCCCCCGGGGGCAGGAGGCCAAAAACATTCAGTACTTC.

Ten or more counts support this clonotype. The chain joins TRBV18 to TRBJ2-1, with D perhaps TRBD1 (6 bases). Germline V gives CDR1 KGHSH, CDR2 LQKENI. The CDR3 consists of 13 residues. V lost 4 bases and J lost 5, with 9 bases in between. The CDR3 here is CASSLRQDNEQFF. CDR3 DNA sequence: TGTGCCAGCTCACTGAGACAGGACAATGAGCAGTTCTTC.

This clonotype occurred many times. The chain recombines TRBV28 with TRBJ1-6; 7 bases match TRBD1. The CDR3 loop spans 15 amino acids. CDR1 is MDHEN and CDR2 is SYDVKM in the germline V gene. With 7 bases clipped from V and 7 bases from J, the junction kept 10 bases outside the gene matches. In DNA form, the CDR3 reads TGTGCCAGCATTAAGACCGGGACAGAAAATTCACCCCTCCACTTT. It codes for CASIKTGTENSPLHF.

This clonotype was seen many times. The rearrangement uses TRBV27 and TRBJ2-3, with D tentatively TRBD2 (6 bases). V was cut by 5 bases and J by 4 bases, with 10 bases left in between. The V gene's germline CDR1 is MNHEY and CDR2 SMNVEV (reference sequence). The CDR3 totals 13 residues. This CDR3 reads CASSLRLADTQYF. The CDR3 DNA is TGTGCCAGCAGTCTTCGACTAGCAGATACGCAGTATTTT.

The rearrangement joins TRBV11-2 to TRBJ2-7; TRBD2 matches at 14 bases. The germline V gene encodes CDR1 SGHAT and CDR2 FQNNGV. The CDR3 extends over 18 amino acids. The V segment lost 5 bases and the J segment 2 bases; nucleotides outside the gene matches: 11. Here the CDR3 DNA reads TGTGCCAGCAGCCCGGCCCTGGGACTAGCGGGGGTCACCTACGAGCAGTACTTC. This sequence encodes CASSPALGLAGVTYEQYF. The full variable domain, in which reference TRBV11-2 and TRBJ2-7 provide the parts outside the CDR3, is EAGVAQSPRYKIIEKRQSVAFWCNPISGHATLYWYQQILGQGPKLLIQFQNNGVVDDSQLPKDRFSAERLKGVDSTLKIQPAKLEDSAVYLCASSPALGLAGVTYEQYFGPGTRLTVT.

There are many counts of this clonotype. This rearrangement joins TRBV12-3 or TRBV12-4 to TRBJ2-6; 7 positions agree with TRBD1. After removal of 4 bases from V and 0 bases from J, the junction contained 3 bases not matched to a gene. The CDR3 has 16 residues. As DNA, the CDR3 is TGTGCCAGCAGTTCGACAGGGAGCTCTGGGGCCAACGTCCTGACTTTC. Residues: CASSSTGSSGANVLTF.

This clonotype was observed at least ten times. The chain recombines TRBV6-5 with TRBJ2-3; D not certain. CDR1 is MNHEY, CDR2 SVGAGI, per germline. The CDR3 has 17 amino acids. Trimming removed 0 bases at V and 4 bases at J, with 17 bases between. CDR3 residues: CASSYSINLQSSDTQYF. Written as DNA, the CDR3 is TGTGCCAGCAGTTACTCGATTAATCTGCAGTCATCAGATACGCAGTATTTT.

The rearrangement joins TRBV7-9 to TRBJ2-5; D unclear. Between the trimmed V and J ends, which lost 1 base and 1 base, there was a span of 7 bases. CDR3 length equals 14 residues. In germline, CDR1 is SEHNR, CDR2 FQNEAQ (reference sequence). CDR3 nucleotides: TGTGCCAGCAGCTTAGGTACGGGCCAAGAGACCCAGTACTTC. This codes for CASSLGTGQETQYF.

In this sample, this clonotype turned up many times. The chain couples TRBV29-1 to TRBJ2-5, with 10 bases aligning to TRBD1. Germline V gene lookup returns CDR1 SQVTM and CDR2 ANQGSEA. The CDR3 loop spans 14 amino acids. Unmatched junction bases numbered 4, after V lost 2 bases and J lost 4 bases. CDR3 sequence reads: CSVEWDRGGETQYF. As DNA, the CDR3 is TGCAGCGTTGAATGGGACAGGGGTGGAGAGACCCAGTACTTC.

Only one count was recorded for this clonotype. This sequence joins TRBV6-2 or TRBV6-3 and TRBJ2-7; D is unresolved. Germline CDR1 is MNHEY and CDR2 is SVGEGT. Trimming removed 8 bases from V and 3 bases from J, with 20 bases in between. This CDR3 comprises 15 residues. CDR3 DNA sequence: TGTGCCAGCCGTTCAGAGCGAGGCGGCTACTACGAGCAGTACTTC. It translates to CASRSERGGYYEQYF.

This clonotype was seen more than once but under ten times. CDR3 region: CASSLGVGGGPYNEQFF. The DNA of the CDR3 is TGCGCCAGCAGCCTAGGAGTCGGGGGGGGGCCTTACAATGAGCAGTTCTTC. The chain carries TRBV4-1 and TRBJ2-1; 8 bases line up with TRBD2. The CDR3 extends over 17 amino acids. In germline, CDR1 is MGHRA, CDR2 YSYEKL. The ends lost 4 bases at V and 4 bases at J; junction bases unmatched: 12.

Many counts were recorded for this clonotype. The chain employs TRBV19 and TRBJ1-1, with D possibly TRBD1 on 6 matching bases. Germline loops: CDR1 LNHDA, CDR2 SQIVND (reference sequence). The CDR3 has 16 amino acids. V lost 5 bases and J 2 bases, leaving 18 bases between the germline ends. The CDR3 region is CASSVPRNRANTEAFF. The CDR3 DNA is TGTGCCAGTAGTGTCCCGCGGAACAGGGCCAACACTGAAGCTTTCTTT.

This clonotype has at least ten counts. The chain couples TRBV28 to TRBJ2-7; no reliable D call. Germline loops: CDR1 MDHEN, CDR2 SYDVKM. The CDR3 extends over 11 amino acids. Trimming removed 6 bases at V and 4 bases at J, with 7 bases between. The CDR3 sequence: CASRGTYEQYF. The CDR3 region has the DNA TGTGCCAGCAGGGGAACTTACGAGCAGTACTTC. Filled out from reference TRBV28 and TRBJ2-7, the complete variable domain reads DVKVTQSSRYLVKRTGEKVFLECVQDMDHENMFWYRQDPGLGLRLIYFSYDVKMKEKGDIPEGYSVSREKKERFSLILESASTNQTSMYLCASRGTYEQYFGPGTRLTVT.

This clonotype was observed many times. The chain links TRBV6-2 or TRBV6-3 to TRBJ2-5; possibly TRBD1 for D (6 bases). CDR1 is MNHEY and CDR2 is SVGEGT in the germline V gene. Trimming cost V 3 bases and J 6 bases, with 11 bases left between them. The CDR3 is 13 amino acids. This CDR3 is CASSYLGAKTQYF. CDR3 bases: TGTGCCAGCAGTTATCTGGGGGCCAAGACCCAGTACTTC.

This clonotype was observed at least ten times. CDR3 loop: CSASLPGGRYQETQYF. In DNA form, the CDR3 reads TGCAGTGCTAGCCTCCCAGGGGGCAGGTACCAAGAGACCCAGTACTTC. The V gene is TRBV20-1, the J gene TRBJ2-5; 8 bases are a match to TRBD1. CDR1 and CDR2 (germline): DFQATT, SNEGSKA (reference sequence). After removal of 3 bases from V and 0 bases from J, the junction contained 9 bases not matched to a gene. This CDR3 is built from 16 residues.

In its sample, this clonotype was seen many times. The chain combines TRBV12-3 or TRBV12-4 with TRBJ2-2; D call uncertain. V gave up 3 bases and J gave up 9 bases, with 14 bases separating them. The CDR3 consists of 14 residues. The DNA of the CDR3 is TGTGCCAGCAGTTTCGACAACCAACCATGGGAGCTGTTTTTT. Translated, it gives CASSFDNQPWELFF.

This clonotype appeared many times. The chain joins TRBV28 to TRBJ2-1; the D gene is possibly TRBD2 (5 bases). Trimming stripped 1 base from V and 7 bases from J, with 11 bases between. Germline loops: CDR1 MDHEN, CDR2 SYDVKM. The CDR3 runs to 14 residues. CDR3 sequence reads: CASSLSAGVNEQFF. The CDR3 bases are TGTGCCAGCAGTTTATCGGCCGGGGTGAATGAGCAGTTCTTC.

This clonotype was observed at least ten times. The chain combines TRBV10-3 with TRBJ1-1; 10 bases match TRBD1. Germline CDR1 and CDR2: ENHRY and SYGVKD. The CDR3 loop spans 15 amino acids. V lost 3 bases to trimming and J lost 10 bases; unmatched junction nucleotides: 11. CDR3 sequence: CAISDKGTGDFGAFF. Written as DNA, the CDR3 is TGTGCCATCAGTGATAAAGGGACAGGGGATTTCGGAGCTTTCTTT.

This clonotype showed up many times. The chain recombines TRBV2 with TRBJ2-2; D possibly corresponds to TRBD2 (5 bases). In germline, CDR1 is SNHLY, CDR2 FYNNEI. The CDR3 extends over 16 amino acids. The V gene lost 2 bases and the J gene lost 4 bases, with 14 bases spanning the gap. The CDR3, as DNA: TGTGCCAGCAGTGAATTCTCCGGGGTAGGCACCGGGGAGCTGTTTTTT. Protein: CASSEFSGVGTGELFF.

This clonotype was seen repeatedly, ten times or more. J is TRBJ1-3 and V is TRBV20-1; D gene unclear. The V gene lost 6 bases and the J gene lost 3 bases, with 18 bases spanning the gap. This CDR3 is built from 15 residues. The germline CDR1 and CDR2 sequences are DFQATT and SNEGSKA (reference sequence). CDR3 in amino acids: CSAPRLSWGGNTIYF. DNA for the CDR3: TGCAGTGCCCCTCGACTTAGCTGGGGTGGAAACACCATATATTTT.

This clonotype showed up many times. This chain joins TRBV6-2 or TRBV6-3 and TRBJ2-3; D could derive from TRBD1 or TRBD2 (6 bases each). Germline assignment: CDR1 MNHEY and CDR2 SVGEGT. CDR3 length: 14 amino acids. V was shortened by 2 bases and J by 1 base, with 7 bases between the two germline ends. For the CDR3, the DNA is TGTGCCAGCAGTTACGGGGGGCGCACAGATACGCAGTATTTT. This sequence encodes CASSYGGRTDTQYF.

On this clonotype: A read error is possible here, since a much larger clone lies one base away. The chain combines TRBV10-3 with TRBJ2-1; 7 nucleotides line up with TRBD2. The CDR3 loop spans 14 amino acids. Germline CDR1 reads ENHRY; CDR2 reads SYGVKD. The CDR3 region has the DNA TGTGCCATCACGACGGGAGGCTCCTGCAATGAGCAGTTCTTC. It translates to CAITTGGSCNEQFF.

In its sample, this clonotype was seen many times. This chain uses TRBV5-1 with TRBJ2-7; D is perhaps TRBD1 or TRBD2 (5 bases each). V gave up 5 bases and J gave up 3 bases, with 15 bases separating them. The CDR3 is 14 amino acids. Germline V gene lookup returns CDR1 SGHRS and CDR2 YFSETQ. DNA for the CDR3: TGCGCCAGCAGGGACCCGGGACGAAACTACGAGCAGTACTTC. The encoded protein is CASRDPGRNYEQYF.

V gene TRBV4-1 combines with J gene TRBJ2-4; maybe TRBD2 (6 bases). Trimming removed 1 base from V and 2 bases from J, with 12 bases in between. Looked up from germline, CDR1 is MGHRA and CDR2 is YSYEKL. This CDR3 is 16 amino acids long. The chain's CDR3 is CASSQVGRDSKNIQYF. CDR3 nucleotide sequence: TGCGCCAGCAGCCAAGTCGGGAGAGATTCCAAAAACATTCAGTACTTC.

This clonotype was observed many times. The CDR3 DNA sequence: TGTGCCAGCAGCCAAGACGGACTCCAGAACACTGAAGCTTTCTTT. Translated: CASSQDGLQNTEAFF. This chain links TRBV3-1 with TRBJ1-1; the D is unclear. Germline-derived CDR1 and CDR2 are LGHDT and YNNKEL (reference sequence). V was trimmed by 0 bases and J by 1 base, leaving 9 bases between them. This CDR3 contains 15 residues.

This clonotype was seen repeatedly, ten times or more. The chain links TRBV20-1 to TRBJ2-7; the D call may be TRBD1 or TRBD2 (5 bases each). The ends were cut back, 5 bases at V and 2 bases at J, with 16 bases in the middle. Germline V gene data show CDR1 as DFQATT and CDR2 as SNEGSKA (reference sequence). This CDR3 comprises 14 residues. CDR3 residues: CSAPYGTPPYEQYF. CDR3 DNA sequence: TGCAGTGCTCCATACGGGACGCCGCCCTACGAGCAGTACTTC.

This clonotype has at least ten counts. The genes are TRBV30 and TRBJ2-3; D is undetermined. The CDR3 is 15 residues long. V lost 1 base, J lost 2 bases, and 13 bases lay in between. In germline, CDR1 is GTSNPN, CDR2 SVGIG (reference sequence). The CDR3 spells CAWSGLRLITDTQYF. DNA for the CDR3: TGTGCCTGGAGTGGGTTACGGTTGATCACAGATACGCAGTATTTT.

At least ten counts were recorded for this clonotype. The chain joins TRBV20-1 to TRBJ1-1, with TRBD1 as a possible D gene (5 bases). Germline CDR1 DFQATT, CDR2 SNEGSKA (reference sequence). CDR3 length: 13 amino acids. V lost 5 bases, J lost 6 bases, and 16 bases lay in between. CDR3 DNA sequence: TGCAGTGCTCGCCCACCGCCAGGGTCTGAAGCTTTCTTT. Translated, it gives CSARPPPGSEAFF.

This clonotype was seen many times. V gene TRBV7-9 combines with J gene TRBJ2-7; D remains ambiguous. The CDR3 is made up of 14 amino acids. V gave up 3 bases and J gave up 3 bases, with 12 bases separating them. The germline CDR1 and CDR2 sequences are SEHNR and FQNEAQ (reference sequence). CDR3 sequence: CASSFPPNNYEQYF. CDR3 DNA: TGTGCCAGCAGCTTCCCCCCAAATAACTACGAGCAGTACTTC.